One and the same sample provided the 30 T cell receptor beta chains below, sequenced in a study of a mutant IDH1 vaccine in newly diagnosed glioma. Their antigens are not known. The repertoire was sequenced with immunoSEQ multiplex PCR; TCRdb's copy has only in-frame clones and lacks some. This sample carries 45,000 to 65,000 clones, around 60% of them seen once, and the ten largest clones take 4% to 5.5%. Time point in this sample: week 47, end of study. Topical imiquimod accompanied each vaccine dose, which consisted of 300 ug of mutant IDH1 20-mer peptide. This specimen was peripheral blood mononuclear cells (PBMCs), taken from a glioma patient whose treatment included an IDH1 peptide vaccine. These receptors all come from a man aged 35 to 55 with glioma. Some clones in this sample may be carry-over from other donors' samples.

This chain connects TRBV6-1 to TRBJ1-1, with 9 bases that match TRBD1. The CDR3 has 15 residues. Germline V gene data show CDR1 as MNHNS and CDR2 as SASEGT. J lost 5 bases, V lost 3 bases, and 7 bases had no gene match. The CDR3 protein is CASSDRGQGHTEAFF. The CDR3, as DNA: TGTGCCAGCAGTGACCGGGGACAGGGACATACTGAAGCTTTCTTT.

J is TRBJ2-5 and V is TRBV10-1; D might be TRBD1 (5 bases). Trimming shortened V by 3 bases and J by 2 bases, and 13 bases separated the two germline ends. The CDR3 has 15 amino acids. CDR1 WNHNN and CDR2 SYGVQD come from the germline V gene (reference sequence). CDR3 nucleotide sequence: TGCGCCAGCAGTGATGGTGGGGCCGCTCAAGAGACCCAGTACTTC. Translated, it gives CASSDGGAAQETQYF.

The V call is TRBV7-6, the J call TRBJ2-2; D unclear. The CDR3 has 18 amino acids. V was cut by 1 base and J by 3 bases, with 18 bases left in between. Germline CDR1 SGHVS, CDR2 FNYEAQ. This chain's CDR3 is CASSLVFRPTSDTGELFF. CDR3 DNA: TGTGCCAGCAGCTTAGTGTTCCGGCCGACGTCGGACACCGGGGAGCTGTTTTTT.

The V call is TRBV27, the J call TRBJ1-2; 8 bases are a match to TRBD1. The V gene's germline CDR1 is MNHEY and CDR2 SMNVEV (reference sequence). The length of the CDR3 is 13 residues. V was clipped by 6 bases and J by 7 bases; unmatched bases: 7. The CDR3 DNA reads as TGTGCCAGCAGCCTGACAGGGGCGGGTGGCTACACCTTC. Residues: CASSLTGAGGYTF.

This rearrangement joins TRBV6-5 to TRBJ2-7; possibly TRBD1 or TRBD2 for D (5 bases each). The germline V gene encodes CDR1 MNHEY and CDR2 SVGAGI. The CDR3 is 14 amino acids. V lost 4 bases and J lost 3, with 13 bases in between. The CDR3 region has the DNA TGTGCCAGCAGTTTCCGGGACGGCTACTACGAGCAGTACTTC. It codes for CASSFRDGYYEQYF.

The gene calls are TRBV18 and TRBJ1-4; D is ambiguous. The CDR3 consists of 16 residues. The germline CDR1 and CDR2 sequences are KGHSH and LQKENI. V was shortened by 4 bases and J by 3 bases, with 15 bases between the two germline ends. The DNA for the CDR3 is TGTGCCAGCTCACTCTATAGTGGGAGAGCTAATGAAAAACTGTTTTTT. Translation: CASSLYSGRANEKLFF.

The chain has TRBV6-5 and TRBJ1-2; 8 bases align to TRBD1. Germline V gives CDR1 MNHEY, CDR2 SVGAGI. CDR3 length: 16 amino acids. V lost 2 bases, J lost 4 bases, and 9 bases stayed unmatched. DNA of the CDR3: TGTGCCAGCAGTTACGGGACAGGTGGGTATAGCTATGGCTACACCTTC. Translated, it gives CASSYGTGGYSYGYTF.

This clone was recorded a few times. This chain links TRBV7-2 with TRBJ1-2; no reliable D call. CDR1 and CDR2 (germline): SGHTA, FQGNSA. V lost 1 base to trimming and J lost 1 base, with 7 bases between them. The CDR3 contains 14 residues. The CDR3: CASSLGSINYGYTF. For the CDR3, the DNA is TGTGCCAGCAGCTTAGGCAGCATTAACTATGGCTACACCTTC.

The V and J genes are TRBV4-1 and TRBJ1-4; D call uncertain. Looked up from germline, CDR1 is MGHRA and CDR2 is YSYEKL. This CDR3 spans 12 amino acids. The V end was cut by 4 bases, the J end by 10 bases, with 10 bases between. Here the CDR3 reads CASSPHLGKLFF. CDR3 in DNA: TGCGCCAGCAGCCCCCATCTGGGAAAACTGTTTTTT.

The chain employs TRBV2 and TRBJ2-7; D may be TRBD1 or TRBD2 (5 bases each). The CDR3 is 15 amino acids. Trimming removed 2 bases at V and 3 bases at J, with 14 bases between. The germline V gene has CDR1 SNHLY and CDR2 FYNNEI. This chain's CDR3 is CASSELGRTHYEQYF. As DNA, the CDR3 is TGTGCCAGCAGTGAACTGGGACGTACTCACTACGAGCAGTACTTC.

The J gene is TRBJ2-5, the V gene TRBV27, with 9 bases identical to TRBD1. Germline CDR1 MNHEY, CDR2 SMNVEV (reference sequence). The CDR3 runs to 15 residues. V lost 6 bases and J lost 4; bases outside the gene matches: 9. The CDR3 loop is CASRLRDRVGETQYF. Here the CDR3 DNA reads TGTGCCAGCAGACTCCGGGACAGGGTGGGAGAGACCCAGTACTTC.

This clone was picked up one time. The genes are TRBV19 and TRBJ1-1; possible D gene TRBD1, 5 bases. The CDR3 has 13 residues. Deletions cut 5 bases from V and 11 bases from J, with 18 bases between. In germline, CDR1 is LNHDA, CDR2 SQIVND (reference sequence). The CDR3 protein is CASSGQGLQRAFF. The CDR3 DNA sequence: TGTGCCAGTAGTGGGCAGGGCCTACAAAGGGCTTTCTTT.

The chain uses TRBV25-1 and TRBJ2-7, with 10 bases lining up with TRBD1. CDR3 length: 15 amino acids. The J segment lost 3 bases and the V segment lost 3 bases, leaving 5 bases of the junction unmatched. Germline loops: CDR1 MGHDK, CDR2 SYGVNS. The CDR3 reads CASSDPGQGIYEQYF. The CDR3 coding sequence is TGTGCCAGCAGTGATCCGGGACAGGGGATCTACGAGCAGTACTTC.

CDR3 nucleotide sequence: TGTGCCAGCGTCGGGGAGGTGGGCTACGAGCAGTACTTC. Amino acids: CASVGEVGYEQYF. The rearrangement uses TRBV6-6 and TRBJ2-7; D might be TRBD2 (6 bases). Germline V CDR1 and CDR2: MNHNY, SVGAGI (reference sequence). Deletions cut 8 bases from V and 3 bases from J, with 14 bases between. The CDR3 is 13 amino acids.

The chain recombines TRBV7-6 with TRBJ2-3; D possibly corresponds to TRBD2 (6 bases). The V gene's germline CDR1 is SGHVS and CDR2 FNYEAQ. The V end was cut by 5 bases, the J end by 4 bases, with 16 bases between. The CDR3 is 15 amino acids. As DNA, the CDR3 is TGTGCCAGCAGCCCCAGGTCGGGGGATCCAGATACGCAGTATTTT. Protein: CASSPRSGDPDTQYF.

This clone has just one count. The V gene is TRBV18, the J gene TRBJ1-2; D is ambiguous. The germline CDR1 and CDR2 sequences are KGHSH and LQKENI. The CDR3 contains 13 residues. Trimming removed 2 bases at V and 6 bases at J, with 10 bases between. The CDR3: CASSPGGDDGYTF. The CDR3 DNA follows: TGTGCCAGCTCACCAGGTGGGGATGATGGCTACACCTTC.

This chain connects TRBV27 to TRBJ2-7; 9 positions match TRBD1. After removal of 7 bases from V and 4 bases from J, the junction contained 5 bases not matched to a gene. CDR1 and CDR2 from the germline V gene are MNHEY and SMNVEV (reference sequence). There are 13 residues in the CDR3. CDR3: CASMGQGQYEQYF. For the CDR3, the DNA is TGTGCCAGCATGGGACAGGGTCAGTACGAGCAGTACTTC.

The chain carries TRBV19 and TRBJ1-2; 7 bases line up with TRBD1. The CDR3 loop spans 15 amino acids. With V trimmed by 4 bases and J by 4 bases, 9 bases remained unmatched. Germline CDR1 is LNHDA and CDR2 is SQIVND (reference sequence). CDR3 nucleotide sequence: TGTGCCAGTAGTACGGTGACAGGGCAAGGCTATGGCTACACCTTC. Translating it yields CASSTVTGQGYGYTF.

V and J are TRBV6-5 and TRBJ1-1, with a possible D match to TRBD1 (6 bases). The V end was cut by 7 bases, the J end by 8 bases, with 14 bases between. The CDR3 runs 12 residues. Germline values: CDR1 MNHEY, CDR2 SVGAGI. CDR3 DNA: TGTGCCAGCAATCACGGGGGCTGGGAAGCTTTCTTT. The encoded protein is CASNHGGWEAFF.

The genes are TRBV4-1 and TRBJ2-3, with a possible D match to TRBD1 (6 bases). Germline V gene lookup returns CDR1 MGHRA and CDR2 YSYEKL. The CDR3 consists of 18 residues. Between the trimmed V and J ends, which lost 0 bases and 4 bases, there was a span of 20 bases. In DNA, the CDR3 is TGCGCCAGCAGCCAAGATCTCGAGACAGGTATCAGATCAGATACGCAGTATTTT. It encodes CASSQDLETGIRSDTQYF.

The table lists this clone with a few counts. The rearrangement joins TRBV30 to TRBJ2-3; D is possibly TRBD2 (5 bases). There are 13 residues in the CDR3. Trimming cost V 6 bases and J 1 base, with 11 bases left between them. Germline loops: CDR1 GTSNPN, CDR2 SVGIG (reference sequence). CDR3 DNA sequence: TGTGCCTGTAGAGGACTCGGCACAGATACGCAGTATTTT. Translation: CACRGLGTDTQYF.

The chain is built from TRBV6-5 and TRBJ1-2, with a possible D match to TRBD1 (6 bases). The germline gives CDR1 MNHEY, CDR2 SVGAGI. CDR3 length: 15 residues. Between the trimmed V and J ends, which lost 4 bases and 4 bases, there was a span of 16 bases. The CDR3 coding sequence is TGTGCCAGCAGTTCCCTTGGGGGGGGCAGCTATGGCTACACCTTC. Translating gives CASSSLGGGSYGYTF.

The chain recombines TRBV7-8 with TRBJ2-5; D uncertain. Trimming took off 5 bases at V and 2 bases at J, with 12 bases between the two ends. Germline assignment: CDR1 SGHVS and CDR2 FQNEAQ. CDR3 size: 14 residues. DNA for the CDR3: TGTGCCAGCAGCCGGAGATATGGACAAGAGACCCAGTACTTC. Protein: CASSRRYGQETQYF.

The V and J genes are TRBV29-1 and TRBJ1-1, with a possible D match to TRBD1 (5 bases). V shed 5 bases and J shed 4 bases, with 11 bases lying between them. Germline V gene lookup returns CDR1 SQVTM and CDR2 ANQGSEA. The CDR3 sequence is 12 residues long. CDR3 region: CSVSGGTTEAFF. CDR3 coding DNA: TGCAGCGTTAGTGGGGGGACCACTGAAGCTTTCTTT. The full variable domain, with the rest looked up from reference TRBV29-1 and TRBJ1-1, is SAVISQKPSRDICQRGTSLTIQCQVDSQVTMMFWYRQQPGQSLTLIATANQGSEATYESGFVIDKFPISRPNLTFSTLTVSNMSPEDSSIYLCSVSGGTTEAFFGQGTRLTVV.

This clone was observed a few times. This CDR3 reads CASSESLGPADTQYF. In DNA form, the CDR3 reads TGCGCCAGCAGTGAGTCTTTGGGGCCCGCAGATACGCAGTATTTT. The chain carries TRBV10-2 and TRBJ2-3; tentative D call: TRBD1 (5 bases). With 0 bases removed from V and 4 bases from J, the gap between germline ends came to 11 bases. Germline loops: CDR1 WSHSY, CDR2 SAAADI. The CDR3 contains 15 residues.

This chain joins TRBV7-8 and TRBJ1-5; D is uncertain. V was clipped by 1 base and J by 0 bases, with 4 bases between them. The CDR3 totals 14 residues. From germline, CDR1 is SGHVS and CDR2 FQNEAQ. The CDR3, as DNA: TGTGCCAGCAGCTTAGGGGTTAGCAATCAGCCCCAGCATTTT. This encodes CASSLGVSNQPQHF.

The V gene is TRBV4-1, the J gene TRBJ2-7; TRBD2 matches 11 bases. Germline assignment: CDR1 MGHRA and CDR2 YSYEKL. J gave up 4 bases and V 3 bases, and 8 bases lay outside the gene matches. This CDR3 has 16 residues. CDR3: CASSQTLAGGRYEQYF. The CDR3 DNA is TGCGCCAGCAGCCAGACCCTAGCGGGGGGTCGTTACGAGCAGTACTTC.

The rearrangement links TRBV2 to TRBJ1-1, with TRBD1 as a possible D gene (6 bases). The ends were cut back, 6 bases at V and 8 bases at J, with 7 bases in the middle. The CDR3 length is 10 residues. The germline gives CDR1 SNHLY, CDR2 FYNNEI. The CDR3 here is CASRGAEAFF. In DNA form, the CDR3 reads TGTGCCAGCAGGGGGGCGGAAGCTTTCTTT.

The chain employs TRBV5-1 and TRBJ1-3; D remains unclear. This CDR3 spans 14 amino acids. V gave up 4 bases and J gave up 4 bases, with 12 bases separating them. Looked up from germline, CDR1 is SGHRS and CDR2 is YFSETQ. The DNA for the CDR3 is TGCGCCAGCAGCGTCGGTCAGGAAGGAAACACCATATATTTT. Protein product: CASSVGQEGNTIYF.

V gene TRBV12-5 combines with J gene TRBJ1-5; 8 positions agree with TRBD1. The CDR3 has 18 residues. The germline gives CDR1 LGHNT, CDR2 FRNRAP. With 5 bases clipped from V and 0 bases from J, the junction kept 12 bases outside the gene matches. The CDR3 region is CASGLGTGSFYSNQPQHF. The DNA for the CDR3 is TGTGCTAGTGGTCTAGGGACAGGTTCCTTTTATAGCAATCAGCCCCAGCATTTT.